Listed below are T cell receptor beta chains from one sample, sequenced in a study of tumor and adjacent non-tumor tissue in lung cancer. TCRdb reanalysed the multiplex PCR reads using MiXCR and keeps one entry per CDR3 protein. The table records 68,000 or so distinct CDR3 sequences, roughly 60% of them present only once. The sample taken for sequencing was lung tumor tissue. These receptors all come from a man over 45 with non-small cell lung cancer. Both conserved end residues are part of each CDR3. The D gene is left open where the match is weak. The size of a clone is reported for some rows only, either as once, few or many, or as a class for expanded clones.

.,.,TRBV28,TRBJ2-1,CASSAQGRTTGNEQFF,TGTGCCAGCAGTGCCCAAGGAAGAACTACGGGAAATGAGCAGTTCTTC
.,.,TRBV28,TRBJ1-6,CASSPLGASPLRF,TGTGCCAGCAGTCCTTTGGGCGCGTCACCCCTCCGCTTT
.,.,TRBV11-2,TRBJ2-2,CARSPPTGANTGELFF,TGTGCCAGGAGCCCCCCAACGGGGGCGAATACCGGGGAGCTGTTTTTT
.,.,TRBV11-1,TRBJ2-7,CASSFRTDGVYEQYF,TGTGCCAGCAGCTTCCGAACAGACGGGGTCTACGAGCAGTACTTC
many,TRBD2,TRBV6-6,TRBJ2-5,CASSREGATRQETQYF,TGTGCCAGCAGCCGGGAGGGCGCGACTCGTCAAGAGACCCAGTACTTC
.,.,TRBV7-9,TRBJ2-7,CASSLADVSDGSYEQYF,TGTGCCAGCAGCTTAGCGGACGTAAGTGATGGATCCTACGAGCAGTACTTC
.,TRBD2,TRBV20-1,TRBJ2-5,CSVQLAGGSQETQYF,TGCAGTGTTCAACTAGCGGGGGGTAGCCAAGAGACCCAGTACTTT
.,.,TRBV11-2,TRBJ2-7,CVSSSTHGEQYF,TGTGTCAGCAGCTCCACCCATGGCGAGCAGTACTTC
.,.,TRBV28,TRBJ1-1,CASSPTGVLNTEAFF,TGTGCCAGCAGTCCTACAGGAGTTTTGAACACTGAAGCTTTCTTT
many,.,TRBV5-1,TRBJ2-1,CASRRENEQFF,TGCGCCAGCAGGAGGGAGAATGAGCAGTTCTTC
.,.,TRBV5-1,TRBJ2-5,CASSIRGGGGQIQYF,TGCGCCAGCAGCATACGGGGAGGTGGTGGACAGATCCAGTACTTC
.,TRBD1,TRBV11-2,TRBJ1-1,CASSLRLDRGGNTEAFF,TGTGCCAGCAGCTTACGACTCGACAGGGGAGGGAACACTGAAGCTTTCTTT
many,.,TRBV4-1,TRBJ1-5,CASSQAGRDNQPQHF,TGCGCCAGCAGCCAAGCGGGCAGGGACAATCAGCCCCAGCATTTT
.,.,TRBV12-3/TRBV12-4,TRBJ1-5,CASAHGSNQPRHF,TGTGCCAGCGCACATGGTAGCAATCAGCCCCGGCATTTT
few,.,TRBV5-1,TRBJ1-1,CASSSQGPRTEAFF,TGCGCCAGCAGCTCACAGGGTCCCCGAACTGAAGCTTTCTTT
many,TRBD1,TRBV6-1,TRBJ2-3,CASRLQGTDTQYF,TGTGCCAGCAGGTTACAGGGGACGGATACGCAGTATTTT
.,.,TRBV6-5,TRBJ1-2,CASSYGDSPSQTF,TGTGCCAGCAGTTACGGAGACAGCCCCTCTCAAACCTTC
.,.,TRBV5-5,TRBJ2-4,CASSLGTGRDIRYF,TGTGCCAGCAGCTTGGGGACTGGGAGGGACATTCGGTACTTC
.,.,TRBV6-1,TRBJ2-7,CASSRGTRAPGQYF,TGTGCCAGTAGCCGCGGGACAAGGGCTCCGGGGCAGTACTTC
.,.,TRBV4-1,TRBJ1-1,CANTQDRWGKTEAFF,TGCGCCAACACCCAAGACCGATGGGGCAAGACTGAAGCTTTCTTT
.,.,TRBV30,TRBJ1-1,CAWSRRVGTEAFF,TGTGCCTGGAGTAGGAGGGTTGGTACTGAAGCTTTCTTT
many,.,TRBV5-1,TRBJ1-5,CASSEGGNQPQHF,TGCGCCAGCAGCGAGGGTGGCAATCAGCCCCAGCATTTT
.,.,TRBV11-2,TRBJ2-7,CASGSARGQAPWEQYF,TGTGCCAGCGGCTCTGCCCGAGGGCAGGCCCCTTGGGAGCAGTATTTC
few,TRBD2,TRBV11-3,TRBJ2-1,CASSIAGQAVNEQFF,TGTGCGAGCAGCATAGCGGGTCAGGCTGTCAATGAGCAGTTCTTC
medium-sized,TRBD2,TRBV6-2/TRBV6-3,TRBJ2-3,CASNALAGGAGVEADTQYF,TGTGCCAGCAATGCACTAGCGGGGGGCGCCGGCGTGGAAGCCGATACGCAGTATTTT
.,.,TRBV6-5,TRBJ2-5,CASSHTGTEGETLYF,TGTGCCAGCAGTCATACCGGGACCGAGGGGGAGACCCTGTACTTC
.,.,TRBV11-2,TRBJ2-3,CASSFGGTDTQCF,TGTGCCAGCAGCTTCGGCGGCACAGATACGCAGTGTTTT
few,TRBD1,TRBV20-1,TRBJ1-1,CSAPGTGGVNTEAFF,TGCAGTGCCCCCGGGACAGGGGGCGTGAATACTGAAGCTTTCTTT
.,.,TRBV11-2,TRBJ2-2,CAGSNQLCEAGELFF,TGCGCCGGCAGCAATCAACTATGCGAGGCCGGGGAGCTGTTTTTT
.,TRBD1,TRBV20-1,TRBJ2-7,CSVRDWDRHDEQYF,TGCAGTGTTAGAGACTGGGACAGGCATGACGAGCAGTACTTC
.,.,TRBV4-1,TRBJ1-2,CASQERGSQGYTF,TGCGCCAGCCAAGAGCGGGGTAGTCAGGGCTACACCTTC
.,.,TRBV29-1,TRBJ2-4,CSVTRGDILYF,TGCAGCGTCACCCGAGGGGACATTCTGTACTTC
.,TRBD2,TRBV5-1,TRBJ2-7,CASSLTVAGGPSSYEQYF,TGCGCCAGCAGCTTGACGGTAGCGGGGGGACCCAGCTCCTACGAGCAGTACTTC
.,.,TRBV20-1,TRBJ1-3,CSASSGASGKTIYF,TGCAGTGCTAGCTCCGGGGCTTCTGGAAAGACCATATATTTT
once,.,TRBV6-5,TRBJ2-1,CASSTSGSSREQFF,TGTGCCAGCAGCACAAGTGGGAGTAGCCGTGAGCAATTCTTC
medium-sized,TRBD2,TRBV6-6,TRBJ2-4,CASSYSNRPGAGALNIQYF,TGTGCCAGCAGTTACTCGAATCGTCCGGGAGCGGGGGCACTAAACATTCAGTACTTC
once,.,TRBV6-5,TRBJ2-2,CANSLLLPPWESRELFF,TGTGCCAACAGTCTCCTCCTTCCGCCCTGGGAGTCCCGGGAGCTGTTTTTT
many,.,TRBV4-1,TRBJ2-3,CASSPGSGIPTDTQYF,TGCGCCAGCAGCCCAGGGAGTGGCATACCCACAGATACGCAGTATTTT
.,.,TRBV12-3/TRBV12-4,TRBJ1-1,CASCLGIVGTEAFF,TGTGCCAGCTGCCTTGGTATTGTAGGGACTGAAGCTTTCTTT
.,.,TRBV11-2,TRBJ2-2,CASSSLCGPPGELFF,TGTGCCAGCAGCTCACTTTGTGGACCGCCCGGGGAGCTGTTTTTT
.,.,TRBV11-3,TRBJ2-2,CASSPNMGGGELFF,TGTGCCAGCAGCCCCAACATGGGAGGCGGGGAGCTCTTTTTT
.,TRBD2,TRBV20-1,TRBJ2-1,CSVPRTSVSYNEQFF,TGCAGTGTCCCCCGGACTAGCGTCTCCTACAATGAGCAGTTCTTC
.,.,TRBV4-2,TRBJ2-5,CDSSQGEGAETQYF,TGTGACAGCAGTCAAGGAGAAGGGGCGGAGACCCAGTACTTC
.,.,TRBV5-1,TRBJ1-1,CASSLGAGIGTEAFF,TGCGCCAGCAGCTTGGGGGCAGGGATAGGCACTGAAGCTTTCTTT
few,TRBD2,TRBV7-8,TRBJ2-3,CASGILAGNPHTQYF,TGTGCCAGCGGAATACTAGCGGGAAACCCGCATACGCAGTATTTT
.,.,TRBV11-3,TRBJ2-3,CASSVGTCREASDTQYF,TGTGCCAGCAGCGTGGGGACTTGCAGGGAGGCCTCAGATACGCAGTATTTT
.,.,TRBV11-3,TRBJ2-7,CDSSLEVSGTKKYF,TGTGACAGCAGCTTAGAAGTCAGCGGGACAAAAAAGTACTTC
once,.,TRBV6-1,TRBJ2-3,CASSKTWWTDTQYF,TGTGCCAGCAGTAAGACATGGTGGACAGATACGCAGTATTTT